The rows below give T cell receptor beta chains drawn from one sample of a study of blood T cells in healthy people across ages. TCRdb reanalysed the 5' RACE reads using MiXCR and keeps one entry per CDR3 protein. The sample has 1,300,000 or so distinct CDR3 sequences; around 55% are singletons. Specimen: blood. These receptors came from a man younger than 35 in good health. Each CDR3 is given with its conserved first and last residue. D genes are given only for firm matches. Clone size, where shown, is once, few, many, or a class for clones that have expanded.

.	TRBJ1-4	TRBV28	once	CASSVPGVKEKLFF	TGTGCCAGCAGTGTCCCAGGTGTTAAAGAAAAACTGTTTTTT
.	TRBJ2-7	TRBV4-1	.	CASSQEQGSGYEQYF	TGCGCCAGCAGCCAAGAGCAGGGTTCAGGCTACGAGCAGTACTTC
TRBD2	TRBJ2-1	TRBV7-2	.	CASSLGPSGVYNEQFF	TGTGCCAGCAGCTTAGGCCCCAGCGGGGTCTACAATGAGCAGTTCTTC
.	TRBJ2-7	TRBV29-1	.	CSVGRGLGSLSYEQYF	TGCAGCGTTGGTAGGGGACTTGGGTCACTCTCCTACGAGCAGTACTTC
.	TRBJ1-2	TRBV6-2/TRBV6-3	once	CASKPEGRIEDYGYTF	TGTGCCAGCAAACCGGAGGGAAGGATAGAAGACTATGGCTACACCTTC
TRBD1	TRBJ2-3	TRBV4-1	.	CASSLGTGAVDTQYF	TGCGCCAGCAGCTTAGGGACAGGGGCTGTAGATACGCAGTATTTT
TRBD1	TRBJ2-1	TRBV6-9	.	CASSYGGTGDNEQFF	TGTGCCAGCAGTTATGGGGGGACAGGGGACAATGAGCAGTTCTTC
.	TRBJ2-1	TRBV10-3	.	CAISSPDSNEQFF	TGTGCCATCAGTTCCCCGGACAGCAATGAGCAGTTCTTC
.	TRBJ2-2	TRBV7-9	.	CASIRVAGELFF	TGTGCCAGCATCCGAGTGGCCGGGGAGCTGTTTTTT
.	TRBJ2-5	TRBV12-3/TRBV12-4	few	CASSFRQEQYF	TGTGCCAGCAGTTTTCGACAGGAGCAGTACTTC
TRBD2	TRBJ2-3	TRBV15	few	CATSRDPKIRGAQYF	TGTGCCACCAGCAGAGACCCAAAGATTCGGGGGGCGCAGTATTTT
TRBD2	TRBJ2-5	TRBV2	.	CASSESGTSEKLQETQYF	TGTGCCAGCAGTGAGTCTGGGACTAGTGAAAAGCTCCAAGAGACCCAGTACTTC
.	TRBJ2-7	TRBV6-5	.	CASSYQPTGVYEQYF	TGTGCCAGCAGTTACCAGCCGACAGGAGTATACGAGCAGTACTTC
.	TRBJ2-1	TRBV21-1	.	CEGSQEQDSYNEQFF	TGTGAGGGCAGCCAGGAGCAGGATTCCTACAATGAGCAGTTCTTC
.	TRBJ1-5	TRBV7-2	.	CASSFGMGNQPQHF	TGTGCCAGCAGCTTTGGTATGGGGAATCAGCCCCAGCATTTT
.	TRBJ2-7	TRBV12-3/TRBV12-4	.	CASSTVSHLGGPYEQYF	TGTGCCAGCAGTACAGTATCCCACTTGGGGGGACCTTACGAGCAGTACTTC
TRBD2	TRBJ2-5	TRBV6-6	.	CASSYELAGVGETQYF	TGTGCCAGCAGTTATGAGCTAGCGGGAGTTGGGGAGACCCAGTACTTC
TRBD1	TRBJ1-5	TRBV12-3/TRBV12-4	.	CASSLQGARGQPQHF	TGTGCCAGCAGTCTCCAGGGGGCTCGGGGTCAGCCCCAGCATTTT
.	TRBJ2-7	TRBV28	.	CASSRVVASSYEQYF	TGTGCCAGCAGTCGAGTGGTTGCGAGCTCCTACGAGCAGTACTTC
TRBD2	TRBJ2-3	TRBV5-1	.	CASSLVTSGPTDTQYF	TGCGCCAGCAGCTTGGTTACTAGCGGGCCCACAGATACGCAGTATTTT
TRBD1	TRBJ2-7	TRBV2	.	CASSEGQGFTYEQYF	TGTGCCAGCAGTGAGGGACAGGGCTTTACCTACGAGCAGTACTTC
.	TRBJ2-1	TRBV12-3/TRBV12-4	.	CASSPMGGSGNEQFF	TGTGCCAGCAGTCCCATGGGCGGCTCGGGGAATGAGCAGTTCTTC
TRBD1	TRBJ1-1	TRBV10-3	few	CAISEPGGSTEAFF	TGTGCCATCAGTGAACCAGGGGGGAGCACTGAAGCTTTCTTT
.	TRBJ2-5	TRBV4-1	.	CASSPRYIAVSYNEQYF	TGCGCCAGCAGCCCGAGATATATAGCGGTGTCCTACAATGAGCAGTACTTC
TRBD2	TRBJ2-5	TRBV28	few	CASSQAPTSGRPKTQYF	TGTGCCAGCAGTCAGGCCCCGACTAGCGGGAGGCCCAAGACCCAGTACTTC
TRBD2	TRBJ2-4	TRBV7-2	few	CASSLTSGTSGTNIQYF	TGTGCCAGCAGCTTAACCTCCGGGACTAGCGGGACGAACATTCAGTACTTC
TRBD2	TRBJ2-4	TRBV27	.	CASSLSISSGRNIQYF	TGTGCCAGCAGTTTATCGATAAGCAGCGGGAGGAACATTCAGTACTTC
TRBD2	TRBJ2-1	TRBV20-1	few	CSALGLAHNEQFF	TGCAGTGCCCTGGGACTAGCGCACAATGAGCAGTTCTTC
TRBD1	TRBJ2-7	TRBV4-1	few	CASSQDLRQGAYEQYF	TGCGCCAGCAGCCAAGATCTTCGACAGGGGGCCTACGAGCAGTACTTC
TRBD2	TRBJ2-5	TRBV15	.	CATSRDNALAGSTQYF	TGTGCCACCAGCAGAGACAACGCACTAGCGGGAAGTACCCAGTACTTC
.	TRBJ2-7	TRBV5-1	few	CASSTDTSYEQYF	TGCGCCAGCAGCACGGACACCAGCTACGAGCAGTACTTC
.	TRBJ2-6	TRBV12-3/TRBV12-4	.	CASSSPGRDFSGANVLTF	TGTGCCAGCAGTTCCCCCGGGAGAGATTTCTCTGGGGCCAACGTCCTGACTTTC
.	TRBJ2-3	TRBV2	once	CASQEGTSTDTQYF	TGTGCCAGCCAGGAGGGGACTAGCACAGATACGCAGTATTTT
.	TRBJ2-3	TRBV6-5	.	CASSRGTPDTQYF	TGTGCCAGCAGTCGTGGGACACCAGATACGCAGTATTTT
.	TRBJ2-7	TRBV29-1	few	CSVEDRSYGSYEQYF	TGCAGCGTTGAAGATCGATCGTACGGTTCCTACGAGCAGTACTTC
.	TRBJ1-6	TRBV4-3	.	CASSLDTSPLHF	TGCGCCAGCAGCCTCGACACCTCACCCCTCCACTTT
.	TRBJ2-5	TRBV12-3/TRBV12-4	once	CASSSATGSGGTQYF	TGTGCCAGCAGTTCCGCGACAGGGTCCGGGGGGACCCAGTACTTC
.	TRBJ2-7	TRBV6-2/TRBV6-3	.	CASSFRETRYF	TGTGCCAGCAGTTTCCGCGAGACCCGGTACTTC
.	TRBJ1-3	TRBV12-3/TRBV12-4	.	CASSLAAANSSGNTIYF	TGTGCCAGCAGTTTAGCGGCAGCTAATTCCTCTGGAAACACCATATATTTT
.	TRBJ2-7	TRBV7-9	few	CASSPQGMAYEQYF	TGTGCCAGCAGCCCACAGGGAATGGCCTACGAGCAGTACTTC
.	TRBJ2-4	TRBV10-3	few	CAISEWAQNIQYF	TGTGCCATCAGTGAGTGGGCCCAAAACATTCAGTACTTC
.	TRBJ2-3	TRBV7-2	.	CASSKTSGLDTQYF	TGTGCCAGCAGCAAAACGTCCGGGTTGGATACGCAGTATTTT
TRBD1	TRBJ1-2	TRBV29-1	.	CSGTGSGYGYTF	TGCAGCGGGACAGGGTCGGGATATGGCTACACCTTC
TRBD2	TRBJ2-2	TRBV4-1	.	CASAGVAGSGELFF	TGCGCCAGCGCCGGAGTAGCGGGGTCCGGGGAGCTGTTTTTT
TRBD2	TRBJ2-3	TRBV4-3	.	CASSQDVLAGDTQYF	TGCGCCAGCAGCCAAGATGTGTTAGCGGGGGATACGCAGTATTTT
.	TRBJ1-4	TRBV20-1	once	CSASRDLRGANEKLFF	TGCAGTGCTAGTAGAGATCTCAGGGGAGCTAATGAAAAACTGTTTTTT